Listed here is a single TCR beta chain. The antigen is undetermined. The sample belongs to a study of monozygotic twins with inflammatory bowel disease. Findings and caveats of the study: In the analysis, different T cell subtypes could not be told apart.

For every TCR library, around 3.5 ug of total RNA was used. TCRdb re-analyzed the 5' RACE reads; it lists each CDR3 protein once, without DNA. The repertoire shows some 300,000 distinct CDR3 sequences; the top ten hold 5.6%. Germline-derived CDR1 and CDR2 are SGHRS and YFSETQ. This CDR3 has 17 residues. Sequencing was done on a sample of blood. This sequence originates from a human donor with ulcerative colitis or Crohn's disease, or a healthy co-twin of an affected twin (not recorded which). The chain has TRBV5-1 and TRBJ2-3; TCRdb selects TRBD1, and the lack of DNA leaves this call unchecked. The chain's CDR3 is CASSLVGGTLSTDTQYF.